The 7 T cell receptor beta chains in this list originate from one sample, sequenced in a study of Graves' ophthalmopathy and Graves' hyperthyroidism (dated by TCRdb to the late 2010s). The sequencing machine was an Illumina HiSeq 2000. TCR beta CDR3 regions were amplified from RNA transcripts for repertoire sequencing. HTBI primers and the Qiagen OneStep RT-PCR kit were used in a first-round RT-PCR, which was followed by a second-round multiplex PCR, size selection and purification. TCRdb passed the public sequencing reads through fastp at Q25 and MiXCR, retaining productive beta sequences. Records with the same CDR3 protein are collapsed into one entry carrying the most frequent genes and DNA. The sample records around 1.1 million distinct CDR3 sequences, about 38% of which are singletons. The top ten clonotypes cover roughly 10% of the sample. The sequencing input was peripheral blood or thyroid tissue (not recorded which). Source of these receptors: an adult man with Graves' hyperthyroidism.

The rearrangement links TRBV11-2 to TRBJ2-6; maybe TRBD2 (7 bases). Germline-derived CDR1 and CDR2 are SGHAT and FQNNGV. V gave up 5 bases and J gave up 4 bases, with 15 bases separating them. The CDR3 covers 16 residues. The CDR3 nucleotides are TGTGCCAGCAGCCAAGTAGGGGGGGTCGGGGCCAACGTCCTGACTTTC. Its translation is CASSQVGGVGANVLTF.

The CDR3 is CASSQQTQETQYF. The DNA of the CDR3 is TGCGCCAGCAGCCAACAAACCCAGGAGACCCAGTACTTC. The chain joins TRBV4-1 to TRBJ2-5, with no clear D. The CDR3 is 13 residues long. Germline CDR1 and CDR2: MGHRA and YSYEKL. V gave up 2 bases and J gave up 5 bases, with 9 bases separating them.

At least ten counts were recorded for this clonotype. Written as DNA, the CDR3 is TGCAGCGTCCGGGGGGACTATGGCTACACCTTC. Protein sequence: CSVRGDYGYTF. This chain joins TRBV29-1 and TRBJ1-2; a possible D gene is TRBD1 (5 bases). V lost 6 bases and J 3 bases, leaving 8 bases between the germline ends. CDR1 is SQVTM, CDR2 ANQGSEA, per germline. The CDR3 totals 11 residues. The entire variable domain, with the rest obtained from reference TRBV29-1 and TRBJ1-2, is as follows: SAVISQKPSRDICQRGTSLTIQCQVDSQVTMMFWYRQQPGQSLTLIATANQGSEATYESGFVIDKFPISRPNLTFSTLTVSNMSPEDSSIYLCSVRGDYGYTFGSGTRLTVV.

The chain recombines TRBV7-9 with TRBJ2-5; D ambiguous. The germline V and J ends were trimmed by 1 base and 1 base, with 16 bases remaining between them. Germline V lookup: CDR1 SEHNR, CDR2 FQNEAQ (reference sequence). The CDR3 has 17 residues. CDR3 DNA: TGTGCCAGCAGCTTAGGTTTTGAGCCCCGAATCCAAGAGACCCAGTACTTC. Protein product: CASSLGFEPRIQETQYF.

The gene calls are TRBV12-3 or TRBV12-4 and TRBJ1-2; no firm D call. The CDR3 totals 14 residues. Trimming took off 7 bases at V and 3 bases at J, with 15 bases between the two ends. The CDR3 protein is CASTPFRGDYGYTF. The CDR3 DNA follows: TGTGCCAGCACCCCGTTTCGAGGAGACTATGGCTACACCTTC.

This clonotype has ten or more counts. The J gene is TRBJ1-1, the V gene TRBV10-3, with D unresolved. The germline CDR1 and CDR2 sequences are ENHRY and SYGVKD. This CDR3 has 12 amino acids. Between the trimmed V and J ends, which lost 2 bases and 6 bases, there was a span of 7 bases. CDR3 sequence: CAISEGVSEAFF. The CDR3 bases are TGTGCCATCAGTGAGGGCGTTTCTGAAGCTTTCTTT.

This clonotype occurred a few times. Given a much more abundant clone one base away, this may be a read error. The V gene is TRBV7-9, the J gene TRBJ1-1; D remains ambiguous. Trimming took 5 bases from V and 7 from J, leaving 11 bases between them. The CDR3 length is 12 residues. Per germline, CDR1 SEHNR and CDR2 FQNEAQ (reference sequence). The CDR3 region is CASSIGPDEAFF. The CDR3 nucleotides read TGTGCCAGCAGCATTGGCCCTGATGAAGCTTTCTTT. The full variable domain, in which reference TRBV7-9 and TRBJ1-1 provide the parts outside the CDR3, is DTGVSQNPRHKITKRGQNVTFRCDPISEHNRLYWYRQTLGQGPEFLTYFQNEAQLEKSRLLSDRFSAERPKGSFSTLEIQRTEQGDSAMYLCASSIGPDEAFFGQGTRLTVV.